The present entry profiles one T cell receptor beta chain with its context. Its antigen has not been determined. The record has no base qualities; no much larger clone is one base away. The library was built by means of the immunoSEQ multiplex PCR assay. To provide template for TCR sequencing, every sample had RNA extracted and reverse transcribed into cDNA. First-strand cDNA was synthesized with SuperScript III using a 2:1 mix of oligo-dT and random hexamers. Amplification bias was assessed with a synthetic immune receptor repertoire, and residual bias was removed computationally. Concerning the study's data processing: Raw reads were preprocessed to remove errors, and CDR3 was defined according to IMGT conventions as the region from the conserved cysteine to phenylalanine. Clonality was calculated as 1 minus Shannon entropy normalized by log2 of the number of productive unique TCRs. Whether each scalp clone was CD4 or CD8 was inferred by checking scalp TCRbeta sequences against the CD4 and CD8 repertoires from sorted blood. TCRdb took over this immuneACCESS table, retaining in-frame rearrangements with V and J assigned. Such tables are incomplete; in checked studies, under half of the missing clones stem from an unresolved V gene, and the remainder is unexplained. V and J calls and clone size are as listed in that table; D and trimming were resolved from the DNA. The sample table records about 150,000 clones; around 87% of these occur just once. Of the sample, approximately 15% is held by the ten largest clones.

The sample's time point label, decoded: baseline before oral tofacitinib. From alopecia areata patients, peripheral blood was collected along with lesional scalp punch biopsies. PBMCs were separated by density centrifugation and stained for CD3, CD4 and CD8, after which CD4+ and CD8+ T cells were sorted on a FACSAria. This sample stems from a study of CD8+ T cells in alopecia areata (dated by TCRdb to the late 2010s). Describing the broader study: The treated patients, all with moderate-to-severe alopecia areata, were enrolled in an open-label pilot trial of oral tofacitinib given at 5 to 10 mg twice daily. Tofacitinib-treated patients had biopsies at baseline and at 4 and 24 weeks of treatment, with a later scalp biopsy in several patients. Clonality in the scalp was compared among normal scalp (n=4), patchy alopecia areata scalp (n=8), and alopecia totalis/universalis scalp (n=8). TCRbeta CDR3 regions were amplified by immunoSEQ multiplex PCR with 35 Vbeta forward and 13 Jbeta reverse primers. Scalp tissue and sorted CD4+ and CD8+ peripheral blood T cells from patchy and totalis/universalis alopecia areata patients and from healthy controls were covered by human TCRbeta sequencing. High-throughput TCRbeta sequencing was used to examine T cell clonal expansion in alopecia areata in both the C3H/HeJ mouse model and human patients. RNA was extracted with the PAXgene miRNA kit for fixed scalp, the miRNeasy kit for PBMCs, and the RNeasy kit for mouse skin. Patients stayed on tofacitinib for 6 to 18 months and then had 6 months of follow-up off drug so that delayed response and recurrence could be assessed. Results the study describes overall, beyond this receptor: Compared with normal scalp, lesional scalp, particularly in alopecia totalis/universalis, had higher clonality and more expanded CD8+ clones, which suggests antigenic drive. Scalp TCR repertoire analysis is complicated because resident alphabeta T cells in normal human skin are also sequenced, whereas mouse skin is dominated by gammadelta T cells. Shared TCR sequences between patients were less evident than in mice, which may be partly attributable to HLA diversity in the patient population.

Based on the germline V gene (reference sequence), the CDR1 and CDR2 sequences are SEHNR and FQNEAQ. From cysteine to phenylalanine, the CDR3 is 14 amino acids long. The only DNA kept is the CDR3, 42 bases in frame from the first base. V gives up 1 base and J gives up 4 bases, and the segment between their germline ends measures 9 bases. The chain employs TRBV7-9 and TRBJ2-3, with the D gene not confidently named. The sequence derives from a human donor with alopecia areata. The sample consisted of CD8+ T cells sorted from blood, taken at week 0. The nucleotide sequence is given as TGTGCCAGCAGCTTAGAGGGTGTCTCAGATACGCAGTATTTT. Its protein is CASSLEGVSDTQYF.